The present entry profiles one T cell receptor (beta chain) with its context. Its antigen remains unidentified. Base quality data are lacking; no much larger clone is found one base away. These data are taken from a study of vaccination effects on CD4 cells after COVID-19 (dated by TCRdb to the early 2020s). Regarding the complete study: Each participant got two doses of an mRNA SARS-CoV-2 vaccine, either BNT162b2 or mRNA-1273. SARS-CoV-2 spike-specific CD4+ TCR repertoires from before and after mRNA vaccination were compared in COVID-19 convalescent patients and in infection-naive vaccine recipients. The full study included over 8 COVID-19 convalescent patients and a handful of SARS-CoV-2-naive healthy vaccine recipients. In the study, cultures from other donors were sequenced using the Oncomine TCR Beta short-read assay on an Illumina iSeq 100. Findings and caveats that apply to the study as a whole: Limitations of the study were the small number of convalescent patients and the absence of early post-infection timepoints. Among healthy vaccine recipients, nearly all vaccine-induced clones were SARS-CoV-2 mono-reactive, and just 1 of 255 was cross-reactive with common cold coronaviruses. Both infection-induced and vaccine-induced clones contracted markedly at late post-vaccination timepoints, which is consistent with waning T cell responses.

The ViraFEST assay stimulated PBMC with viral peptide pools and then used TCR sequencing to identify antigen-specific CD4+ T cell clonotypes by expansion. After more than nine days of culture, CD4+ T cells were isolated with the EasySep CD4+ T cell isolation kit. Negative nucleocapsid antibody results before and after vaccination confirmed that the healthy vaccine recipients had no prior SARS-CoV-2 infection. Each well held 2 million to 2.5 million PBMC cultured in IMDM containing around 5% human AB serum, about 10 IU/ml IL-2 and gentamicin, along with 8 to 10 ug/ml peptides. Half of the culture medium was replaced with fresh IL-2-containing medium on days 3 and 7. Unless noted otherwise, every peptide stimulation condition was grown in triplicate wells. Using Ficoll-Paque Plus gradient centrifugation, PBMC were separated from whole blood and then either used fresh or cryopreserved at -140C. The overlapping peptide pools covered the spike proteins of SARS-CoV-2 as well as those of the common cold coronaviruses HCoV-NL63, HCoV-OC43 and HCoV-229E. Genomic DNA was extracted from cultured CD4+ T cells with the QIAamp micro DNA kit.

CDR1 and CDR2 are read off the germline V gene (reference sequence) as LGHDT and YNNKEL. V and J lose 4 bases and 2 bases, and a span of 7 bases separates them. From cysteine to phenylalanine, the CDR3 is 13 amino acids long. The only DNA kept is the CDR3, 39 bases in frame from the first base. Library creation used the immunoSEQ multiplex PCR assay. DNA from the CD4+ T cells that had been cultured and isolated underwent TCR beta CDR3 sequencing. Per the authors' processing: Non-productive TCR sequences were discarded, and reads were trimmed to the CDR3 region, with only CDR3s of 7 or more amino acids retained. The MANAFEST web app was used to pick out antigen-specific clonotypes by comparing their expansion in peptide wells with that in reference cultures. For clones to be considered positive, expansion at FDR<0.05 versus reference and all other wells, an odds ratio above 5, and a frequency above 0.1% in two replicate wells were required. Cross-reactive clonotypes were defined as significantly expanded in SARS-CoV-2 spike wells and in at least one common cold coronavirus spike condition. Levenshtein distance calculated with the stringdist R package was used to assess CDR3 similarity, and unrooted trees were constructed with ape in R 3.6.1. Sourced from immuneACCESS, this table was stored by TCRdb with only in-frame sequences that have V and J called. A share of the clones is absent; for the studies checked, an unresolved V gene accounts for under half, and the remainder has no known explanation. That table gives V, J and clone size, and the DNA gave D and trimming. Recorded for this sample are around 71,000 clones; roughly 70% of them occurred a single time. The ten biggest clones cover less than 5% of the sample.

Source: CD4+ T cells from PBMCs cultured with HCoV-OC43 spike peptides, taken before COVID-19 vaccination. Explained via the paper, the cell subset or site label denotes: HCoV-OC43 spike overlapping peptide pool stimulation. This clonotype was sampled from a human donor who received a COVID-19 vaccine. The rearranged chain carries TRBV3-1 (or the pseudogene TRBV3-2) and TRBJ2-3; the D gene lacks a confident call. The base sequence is TGTGCCAGCAGCCTGTTAGCCACAGATACGCAGTATTTT. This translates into CASSLLATDTQYF.